The rows below give T cell receptor beta chains drawn from one sample of a study of human T cells and chemical hapten exposure. From the RACE reads, TCRdb called clonotypes with MiXCR, one entry per CDR3 protein. Here the sample spans some 180,000 distinct CDR3 sequences, under 30% being singletons. The source was whole blood, collected in connection with sensitization to the hapten diphenylcyclopropenone (DPC). The receptors were sampled from a woman between 35 and 50 years old with alopecia areata. Some clones in this sample may be carry-over from other donors' samples. CDR3s include the opening cysteine and the closing phenylalanine or tryptophan. The D gene is left open where the match is weak. Size tells how often a clone was seen (once, few, many) or the class of an expanded clone, and some rows leave it out.

V: TRBV29-1; D: TRBD1; J: TRBJ2-7; size: -; DNA: TGCAGCGTTGGGGACAGGGGCGAGCAGTACTTC; CDR3: CSVGDRGEQYF
V: TRBV7-9; D: -; J: TRBJ1-1; size: -; DNA: TGTGCCAGCAGCTTAGCAGGGCGTAGGACTGAAGCTTTCTTT; CDR3: CASSLAGRRTEAFF
V: TRBV6-2/TRBV6-3; D: -; J: TRBJ2-3; size: -; DNA: TGTGCCAGCAGGCTGGGAAACCCACGGGGAGATACGCAGTATTTT; CDR3: CASRLGNPRGDTQYF
V: TRBV28; D: -; J: TRBJ1-3; size: few; DNA: TGTGCCAGCACCGGGACGGGTGGAAACACCATATATTTT; CDR3: CASTGTGGNTIYF
V: TRBV7-9; D: -; J: TRBJ1-4; size: many; DNA: TGTGCCAGCAGCTCCTTCGGCCGGGACGACGAGACCAATGAAAAACTGTTTTTT; CDR3: CASSSFGRDDETNEKLFF
V: TRBV5-1; D: -; J: TRBJ2-1; size: once; DNA: TGCGCCAGCAGCTTGGCCATTTGGGCTTTCGGTGAGCAGTTCTTC; CDR3: CASSLAIWAFGEQFF
V: TRBV28; D: TRBD2; J: TRBJ2-2; size: few; DNA: TGTGCCAGCACAGCGGGAGGGCTACAAGGGGAGCTGTTTTTT; CDR3: CASTAGGLQGELFF
V: TRBV10-3; D: -; J: TRBJ1-6; size: -; DNA: TGTGCCACCGGGATGGGAAGCTCCTATAATTCACCCCTCCACTTT; CDR3: CATGMGSSYNSPLHF
V: TRBV4-2; D: TRBD1; J: TRBJ2-3; size: -; DNA: TGTGCCAGCAGCAGTCAGGGCCGTCGGACAGGGGGCGCGAGAAGGGATACGCAGTATTTT; CDR3: CASSSQGRRTGGARRDTQYF
V: TRBV12-3/TRBV12-4; D: -; J: TRBJ1-5; size: few; DNA: TGTGCCAGCACCCACTCGGACGCAGATCAGCCCCAGCATTTT; CDR3: CASTHSDADQPQHF
V: TRBV9; D: -; J: TRBJ1-2; size: -; DNA: TGTGCCAGCAGCGCGACAGGACCTAACTATGGCTACACCTTC; CDR3: CASSATGPNYGYTF
V: TRBV18; D: -; J: TRBJ1-1; size: many; DNA: TGTGCCAGCTCACCAGGAGGGGCCAGGTCGAGCACTGAAGCTTTCTTT; CDR3: CASSPGGARSSTEAFF
V: TRBV20-1; D: -; J: TRBJ2-7; size: -; DNA: TGCAGTGGGGAGGGACAGAACTCCTACGAGCAGTACTTC; CDR3: CSGEGQNSYEQYF
V: TRBV29-1; D: -; J: TRBJ1-1; size: -; DNA: TGCAGCGGGGGGTGGGGGCCAGGGACGGACACTGAAGCTTTCTTT; CDR3: CSGGWGPGTDTEAFF
V: TRBV7-9; D: -; J: TRBJ1-1; size: few; DNA: TGTGCCAGCAGCTATTCAGGGGTGAACACTGAAGCTTTCTTT; CDR3: CASSYSGVNTEAFF
V: TRBV27; D: TRBD2; J: TRBJ2-5; size: -; DNA: TGTGCCAGCAATCCTGCGGGAGCCCAAGAGACCCAGTACTTC; CDR3: CASNPAGAQETQYF
V: TRBV20-1; D: TRBD1; J: TRBJ1-1; size: -; DNA: TGCAGTGCTAGAGCCGGTAGGGGGCGCGGCACTGAAGCTTTCTTT; CDR3: CSARAGRGRGTEAFF
V: TRBV20-1; D: TRBD1; J: TRBJ2-2; size: few; DNA: TGCAGTGCCACCGACAGGGATAACACCGGGGAGCTGTTTTTT; CDR3: CSATDRDNTGELFF
V: TRBV5-4; D: -; J: TRBJ2-5; size: many; DNA: TGTGCCAGCAGCTCTCGACAGAGGCAGACCCAGTACTTC; CDR3: CASSSRQRQTQYF
V: TRBV28; D: -; J: TRBJ1-1; size: few; DNA: TGTGCCATCGGGAGGGGAAGGCTGCAAGCTTTCTTT; CDR3: CAIGRGRLQAFF
V: TRBV25-1; D: -; J: TRBJ2-3; size: -; DNA: TGTGCCAGCAGGGCCCCCGCGGGAAGCACAGATACGCAGTATTTT; CDR3: CASRAPAGSTDTQYF
V: TRBV7-2; D: TRBD2; J: TRBJ2-1; size: -; DNA: TGTGCCAGCACCAACAGACTAGCGGGAGGCGGTGAGCAGTTCTTC; CDR3: CASTNRLAGGGEQFF
V: TRBV29-1; D: TRBD2; J: TRBJ2-2; size: many; DNA: TGCAGCGTGGCCGGGAGGGCCCTCACCGGGGAGCTGTTTTTT; CDR3: CSVAGRALTGELFF
V: TRBV24-1; D: -; J: TRBJ2-1; size: -; DNA: TGTGCCACCAGTGCTCAGGACCACTCCTACAATGAGCAGTTCTTC; CDR3: CATSAQDHSYNEQFF
V: TRBV5-1; D: TRBD1; J: TRBJ2-4; size: few; DNA: TGCGCCAGCAGCTTCTCACAGGGGGACATTCAGTACTTC; CDR3: CASSFSQGDIQYF
V: TRBV29-1; D: TRBD1; J: TRBJ2-7; size: -; DNA: TGCAGCGTAGACGGGACAGGTTCCTACGAGCAGTACTTC; CDR3: CSVDGTGSYEQYF
V: TRBV4-3; D: -; J: TRBJ2-1; size: -; DNA: TGCGCCAGCAGCCAAGATCTGAGGGATGAGCAGTTCTTC; CDR3: CASSQDLRDEQFF
V: TRBV7-9; D: TRBD2; J: TRBJ2-3; size: -; DNA: TGTGCCAGCTATAAACTCCTAGCGGGACAAACAGATACGCAGTATTTT; CDR3: CASYKLLAGQTDTQYF
V: TRBV27; D: -; J: TRBJ2-1; size: few; DNA: TGTGCCAGCAGTACCATCAGCTACAATGAGCAGTTCTTC; CDR3: CASSTISYNEQFF
V: TRBV6-2/TRBV6-3; D: -; J: TRBJ2-5; size: few; DNA: TGTGCCAGCAGCCGAGGACTTGGGCAGACCCAGTACTTC; CDR3: CASSRGLGQTQYF
V: TRBV24-1; D: TRBD2; J: TRBJ2-1; size: -; DNA: TGTGCCACCAGTGACCCAGGGACTAGCTTGGGGTACAATGAGCAGTTCTTC; CDR3: CATSDPGTSLGYNEQFF
V: TRBV18; D: TRBD2; J: TRBJ2-7; size: -; DNA: TGTGCCAGCTCACCACGTACGAGCGGGCGGGGGAAGGAGCAGTACTTC; CDR3: CASSPRTSGRGKEQYF
V: TRBV28; D: -; J: TRBJ2-2; size: few; DNA: TGTGCCAGCAGTGAAACGACCGGGGAGCTGTTTTTT; CDR3: CASSETTGELFF
V: TRBV10-3; D: TRBD1; J: TRBJ2-1; size: -; DNA: TGTGCCATCAGTTACGGACAGGCCCATATCTCTGGAAATGAGCAGTTCTTC; CDR3: CAISYGQAHISGNEQFF
V: TRBV15; D: -; J: TRBJ2-5; size: once; DNA: TGTGCCACCAGCAGAGTGGGACACCTGCAAGAGACCCAGTACTTC; CDR3: CATSRVGHLQETQYF
V: TRBV6-6; D: -; J: TRBJ1-2; size: few; DNA: TGTGCCAGCAGTTACTCGGGGACCGCCGCGGGCTACACCTTC; CDR3: CASSYSGTAAGYTF
V: TRBV28; D: -; J: TRBJ2-7; size: few; DNA: TGTGCCAGCAGTTTTGCGGAGACCTACGAGCAGTACTTC; CDR3: CASSFAETYEQYF
V: TRBV6-6; D: -; J: TRBJ1-2; size: -; DNA: TGTGCCAGCAGTTACGGGGCGGACTATGGCTACACCTTC; CDR3: CASSYGADYGYTF
V: TRBV12-3/TRBV12-4; D: -; J: TRBJ2-3; size: -; DNA: TGTGCCAGCAGGCTACCTGGAGGCACAGATACGCAGTATTTT; CDR3: CASRLPGGTDTQYF
V: TRBV9; D: -; J: TRBJ2-7; size: -; DNA: TGTGCCAGCAGCGTAGGGACGGGTCCTACCTACGAGCAGTACTTC; CDR3: CASSVGTGPTYEQYF